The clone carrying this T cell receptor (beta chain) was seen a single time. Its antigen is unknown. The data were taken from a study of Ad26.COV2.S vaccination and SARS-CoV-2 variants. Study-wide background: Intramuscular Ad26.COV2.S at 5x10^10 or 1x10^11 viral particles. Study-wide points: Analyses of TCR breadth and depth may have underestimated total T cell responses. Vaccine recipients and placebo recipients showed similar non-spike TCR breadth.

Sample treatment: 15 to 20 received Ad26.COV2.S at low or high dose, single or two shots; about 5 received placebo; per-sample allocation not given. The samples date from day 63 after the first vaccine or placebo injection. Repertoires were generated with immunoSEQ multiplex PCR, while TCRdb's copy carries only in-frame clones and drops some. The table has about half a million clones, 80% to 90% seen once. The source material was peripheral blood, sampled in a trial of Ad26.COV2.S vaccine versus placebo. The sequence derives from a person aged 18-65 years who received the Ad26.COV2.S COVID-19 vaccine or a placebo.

CDR3 nucleotide sequence: TGTGCCAGCAGCGTCGGCGGATACAATCAGCCCCAGCATTTT. It specifies CASSVGGYNQPQHF. This chain uses TRBV9 with TRBJ1-5; D unresolved. The CDR3 loop spans 14 amino acids. Per the germline V gene, CDR1 is SGDLS and CDR2 is YYNGEE. Trimming took off 2 bases at V and 3 bases at J, with 9 bases between the two ends.